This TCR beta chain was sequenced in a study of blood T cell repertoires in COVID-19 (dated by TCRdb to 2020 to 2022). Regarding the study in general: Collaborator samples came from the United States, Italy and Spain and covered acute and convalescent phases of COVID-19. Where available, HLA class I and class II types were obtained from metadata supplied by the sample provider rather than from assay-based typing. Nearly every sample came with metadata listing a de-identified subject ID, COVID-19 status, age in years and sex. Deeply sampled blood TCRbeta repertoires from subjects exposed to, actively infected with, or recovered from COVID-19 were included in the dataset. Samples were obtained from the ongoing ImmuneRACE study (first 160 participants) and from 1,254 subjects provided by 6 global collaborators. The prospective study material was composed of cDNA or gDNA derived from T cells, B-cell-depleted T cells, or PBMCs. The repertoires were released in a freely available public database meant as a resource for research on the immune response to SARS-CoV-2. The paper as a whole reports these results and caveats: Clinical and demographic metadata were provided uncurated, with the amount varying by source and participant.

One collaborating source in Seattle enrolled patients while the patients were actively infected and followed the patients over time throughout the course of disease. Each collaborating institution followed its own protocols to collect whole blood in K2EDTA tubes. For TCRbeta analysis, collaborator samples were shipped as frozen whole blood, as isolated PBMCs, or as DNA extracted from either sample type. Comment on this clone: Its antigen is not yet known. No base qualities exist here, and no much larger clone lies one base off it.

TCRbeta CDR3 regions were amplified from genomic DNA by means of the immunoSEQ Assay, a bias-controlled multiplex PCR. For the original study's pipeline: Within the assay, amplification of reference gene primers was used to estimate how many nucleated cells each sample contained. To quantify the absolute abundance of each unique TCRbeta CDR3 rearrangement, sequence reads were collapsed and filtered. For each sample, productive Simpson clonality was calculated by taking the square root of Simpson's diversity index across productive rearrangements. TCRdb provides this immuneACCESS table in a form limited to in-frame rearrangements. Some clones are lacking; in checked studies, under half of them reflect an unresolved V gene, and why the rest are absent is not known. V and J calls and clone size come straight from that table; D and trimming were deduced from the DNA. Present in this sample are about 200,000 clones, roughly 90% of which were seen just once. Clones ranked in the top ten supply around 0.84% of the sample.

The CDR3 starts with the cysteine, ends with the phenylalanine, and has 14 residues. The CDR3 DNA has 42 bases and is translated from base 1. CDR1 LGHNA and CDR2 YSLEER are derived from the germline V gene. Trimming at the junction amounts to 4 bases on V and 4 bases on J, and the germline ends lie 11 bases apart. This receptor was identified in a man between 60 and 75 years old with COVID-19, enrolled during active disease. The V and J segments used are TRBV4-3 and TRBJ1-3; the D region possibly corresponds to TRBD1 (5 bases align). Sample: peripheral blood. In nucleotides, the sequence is TGCGCCAGCAGCCCGGGGGGGTGGGGAAACACCATATATTTT. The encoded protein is CASSPGGWGNTIYF.